A single sample gave rise to the 26 T cell receptor beta chains below, sequenced in a study of cytomegalovirus exposure and HLA in healthy donors. Primers included in the PCR were 60 Vbeta and 13 Jbeta primers. TCRdb keeps only in-frame clones here, not all; method: immunoSEQ multiplex PCR. This table has 210,000 or so clones, over 75% appearing once. Material: PBMCs. These receptors came from a boy aged 5-17 years in good health and CMV-seronegative.

This chain joins TRBV6-6 and TRBJ2-5; the D gene is possibly TRBD1 (6 bases). The V end lost 6 bases, the J end lost 2 bases, and 13 bases lay between the germline ends. Germline V gene data show CDR1 as MNHNY and CDR2 as SVGAGI (reference sequence). The CDR3 length is 14 residues. The DNA for the CDR3 is TGTGCCAGCAGCCTCGGGACACCACAAGAGACCCAGTACTTC. Protein product: CASSLGTPQETQYF.

This clone was recorded once. The gene calls are TRBV19 and TRBJ2-1; 8 bases are a match to TRBD2. Per the germline V gene, CDR1 is LNHDA and CDR2 is SQIVND (reference sequence). The CDR3 loop spans 15 amino acids. Germline trimming cut 1 base from V and 9 bases from J; bases unmatched to any gene: 8. The CDR3 is CASSIAAGALSEQFF. CDR3 DNA: TGTGCCAGTAGTATAGCAGCGGGGGCTTTGAGTGAGCAGTTCTTC.

V gene TRBV11-3 combines with J gene TRBJ2-5, with 10 bases that match TRBD2. Germline CDR1 is SGHNT and CDR2 is YENEEA. V was clipped by 6 bases and J by 4 bases; unmatched bases: 8. This CDR3 region has 15 residues. This CDR3 reads CASSLGLAGGETQYF. DNA of the CDR3: TGTGCCAGCAGTCTGGGGTTAGCGGGAGGAGAGACCCAGTACTTC.

The V gene is TRBV9, the J gene TRBJ2-7, with 10 bases matching TRBD1. The CDR3 is 17 amino acids. V was clipped by 0 bases and J by 3 bases; unmatched bases: 9. In germline, CDR1 is SGDLS, CDR2 YYNGEE. CDR3 loop: CASSVDGGTGADYEQYF. DNA of the CDR3: TGTGCCAGCAGCGTAGACGGGGGGACAGGGGCGGACTACGAGCAGTACTTC.

The sample holds a few counts of this clone. In nucleotides, the CDR3 is TGCGCCAGCAGCCTTTCAATATCGGTGAGCTCCTACAATGAGCAGTTCTTC. Its translation: CASSLSISVSSYNEQFF. V and J are TRBV5-1 and TRBJ2-1; D gene uncertain. Per germline, CDR1 SGHRS and CDR2 YFSETQ. V lost 4 bases, J lost 0 bases, and 17 bases lay in between. The CDR3 contains 17 residues.

The count of this clone is one. This sequence joins TRBV7-9 and TRBJ2-7; tentatively, D is TRBD2 (7 bases). Trimming removed 5 bases at V and 4 bases at J, with 18 bases between. Germline assignment: CDR1 SEHNR and CDR2 FQNEAQ (reference sequence). The CDR3 totals 15 residues. CDR3 nucleotide sequence: TGTGCCAGCAGCGAGTTACGGGGGGCACGATACGAGCAGTACTTC. The encoded protein is CASSELRGARYEQYF.

This clone showed up many times. The chain combines TRBV5-1 with TRBJ1-2; 8 bases are a match to TRBD1. This CDR3 region has 16 residues. V shed 0 bases and J 5 bases; nucleotides not matched to a gene: 9. CDR1 is SGHRS and CDR2 is YFSETQ in the germline V gene. Here the CDR3 reads CASSLGFTGGQYGYTF. CDR3 in DNA: TGCGCCAGCAGCTTGGGGTTTACAGGGGGACAGTATGGCTACACCTTC.

The chain employs TRBV5-1 and TRBJ2-7; 9 bases map to TRBD1. Germline-derived CDR1 and CDR2 are SGHRS and YFSETQ. The junction had 10 bases not matched to a gene; V was cut back by 0 bases and J by 3 bases. There are 17 residues in the CDR3. CDR3 in amino acids: CASSLGVQGARHYEQYF. Here the CDR3 DNA reads TGCGCCAGCAGCTTGGGGGTACAGGGGGCGCGACACTACGAGCAGTACTTC.

This chain connects TRBV11-2 to TRBJ1-6, with D perhaps TRBD1 (5 bases). Germline loops: CDR1 SGHAT, CDR2 FQNNGV. This CDR3 comprises 15 residues. The ends were cut back, 6 bases at V and 3 bases at J, with 12 bases in the middle. The CDR3 here is CASSLGHIYNSPLHF. CDR3 bases: TGTGCCAGCAGTCTGGGGCATATCTATAATTCACCCCTCCACTTT.

This clone was detected only once. The rearrangement joins TRBV2 to TRBJ1-2; a possible D gene is TRBD1 (5 bases). The CDR3 sequence is 12 residues long. The germline V and J ends were trimmed by 7 bases and 3 bases, with 9 bases remaining between them. CDR1 and CDR2 (germline): SNHLY, FYNNEI. CDR3 DNA: TGTGCCAGCATGGGGGGGGACTATGGCTACACCTTC. Protein: CASMGGDYGYTF.

This chain joins TRBV29-1 and TRBJ2-7; 8 bases map to TRBD2. Losses at the gene ends were 0 bases for V and 5 bases for J; bases not matched to a gene: 9. Germline V gene data show CDR1 as SQVTM and CDR2 as ANQGSEA. The CDR3 contains 15 residues. The CDR3 DNA sequence: TGCAGCGTTGAAGATCCCAGCGGGAGTACCCACGAGCAGTACTTC. Its protein is CSVEDPSGSTHEQYF.

The rearrangement uses TRBV29-1 and TRBJ2-7; D unresolved. The V and J ends lost 4 bases and 1 base respectively, with 8 bases between them. Looked up from germline, CDR1 is SQVTM and CDR2 is ANQGSEA. The CDR3 is 12 residues long. In nucleotides, the CDR3 is TGCAGCGTTGCGAACATATCCTACGAGCAGTACTTC. It specifies CSVANISYEQYF.

V usage is TRBV4-1 and J usage is TRBJ2-5, with 9 bases fitting TRBD2. With 3 bases clipped from V and 5 bases from J, the junction kept 10 bases outside the gene matches. From germline, CDR1 is MGHRA and CDR2 YSYEKL. The CDR3 has 16 amino acids. The CDR3 DNA sequence: TGCGCCAGCAGCCAGACGTCGCGGGGGGGGAGGGAGACCCAGTACTTC. It translates to CASSQTSRGGRETQYF.

The V gene is TRBV18, the J gene TRBJ1-3; 7 nucleotides align to TRBD1. The CDR3 length is 15 residues. Germline trimming cut 4 bases from V and 2 bases from J; bases unmatched to any gene: 5. The germline V gene has CDR1 KGHSH and CDR2 LQKENI. The CDR3 reads CASSLRDSPGNTIYF. The CDR3 coding sequence is TGTGCCAGCTCACTCCGGGACAGTCCTGGAAACACCATATATTTT. The entire variable domain, with the rest obtained from reference TRBV18 and TRBJ1-3, is as follows: NAGVMQNPRHLVRRRGQEARLRCSPMKGHSHVYWYRQLPEEGLKFMVYLQKENIIDESGMPKERFSAEFPKEGPSILRIQQVVRGDSAAYFCASSLRDSPGNTIYFGEGSWLTVV.

The rearrangement joins TRBV7-9 to TRBJ2-7; TRBD2 might be the D (6 bases). The CDR3 runs 15 residues. V shed 5 bases and J shed 2 bases, with 16 bases lying between them. The V gene's germline CDR1 is SEHNR and CDR2 FQNEAQ (reference sequence). The CDR3 reads CASSAASAYTYEQYF. The DNA for the CDR3 is TGTGCCAGCAGCGCCGCTAGCGCATACACCTACGAGCAGTACTTC.

The genes are TRBV5-3 and TRBJ1-2, with 7 bases that match TRBD1. Being an ORF, TRBV5-3 has a function that is uncertain. Trimming took 8 bases from V and 4 from J; bases not matched to a gene: 8. CDR3 length equals 13 residues. The CDR3 coding sequence is TGTGCCAGCCGGGACAGCCAACCCTATGGCTACACCTTC. Translating gives CASRDSQPYGYTF.

This clone occurred once. The V call is TRBV5-1, the J call TRBJ1-1; 10 bases align to TRBD1. The junction had 0 bases not matched to a gene; V was cut back by 4 bases and J by 0 bases. The CDR3 extends over 14 amino acids. Germline V gives CDR1 SGHRS, CDR2 YFSETQ. CDR3 coding DNA: TGCGCCAGCAGCGGGACAGGGGTGAACACTGAAGCTTTCTTT. The encoded protein is CASSGTGVNTEAFF.

The rearrangement links TRBV5-8 to TRBJ1-3, with D possibly matching TRBD1 (6 bases). The V and J ends lost 2 bases and 2 bases respectively, with 11 bases between them. This CDR3 is 15 amino acids long. CDR1 and CDR2 from the germline V gene are SGHTS and YDEGEE. CDR3 DNA sequence: TGTGCCAGCAGCTTACGAGGGGGTGCTGGAAACACCATATATTTT. Protein: CASSLRGGAGNTIYF. Full variable domain (rest looked up from reference TRBV5-8 and TRBJ1-3): EAGVTQSPTHLIKTRGQQATLRCSPISGHTSVYWYQQALGLGLQFLLWYDEGEERNRGNFPPRFSGRQFPNYSSELNVNALELEDSALYLCASSLRGGAGNTIYFGEGSWLTVV.

V gene TRBV27 combines with J gene TRBJ1-1; D call uncertain. This CDR3 has 14 amino acids. Trimming took 6 bases from V and 3 from J, leaving 14 bases between them. In germline, CDR1 is MNHEY, CDR2 SMNVEV (reference sequence). The CDR3 coding sequence is TGTGCCAGCAGATACGGCGAGGGATACACTGAAGCTTTCTTT. Protein: CASRYGEGYTEAFF.

The V and J genes are TRBV6-5 and TRBJ1-1; possible D gene TRBD1, 6 bases. This CDR3 is 14 amino acids long. Trimming removed 6 bases at V and 5 bases at J, with 16 bases between. The germline CDR1 and CDR2 sequences are MNHEY and SVGAGI. In nucleotides, the CDR3 is TGTGCCAGCAGCTCTAGCTGGGGGCAGACTGAAGCTTTCTTT. Protein product: CASSSSWGQTEAFF.

The chain uses TRBV6-1 and TRBJ1-2, with 7 bases lining up with TRBD1. This CDR3 has 13 amino acids. CDR1 MNHNS and CDR2 SASEGT come from the germline V gene. With 9 bases clipped from V and 5 bases from J, the junction kept 9 bases outside the gene matches. The chain's CDR3 is CASCDRVWYGYTF. The CDR3 bases are TGTGCCAGTTGTGACAGGGTTTGGTATGGCTACACCTTC.

This clone was observed a handful of times. The J gene is TRBJ1-2, the V gene TRBV5-1, with TRBD1 matching 10 bases. V gave up 4 bases and J gave up 8 bases; unmatched junction bases: 14. Germline CDR1 SGHRS, CDR2 YFSETQ. The CDR3 has 16 amino acids. The CDR3 is CASSQIPGQGTRGYTF. In DNA, the CDR3 is TGCGCCAGCAGCCAGATCCCGGGACAGGGGACGAGAGGCTACACCTTC.

J is TRBJ1-5 and V is TRBV30; 7 nucleotides agree with TRBD1. CDR1 and CDR2 from the germline V gene are GTSNPN and SVGIG (reference sequence). V lost 3 bases and J lost 6; bases outside the gene matches: 14. This CDR3 is built from 16 residues. CDR3 loop: CAWSRGLGGELQPQHF. For the CDR3, the DNA is TGTGCCTGGAGCCGAGGGCTAGGGGGCGAGCTTCAGCCCCAGCATTTT.

The chain combines TRBV18 with TRBJ1-1, with D maybe TRBD1 (5 bases). This CDR3 comprises 13 residues. Germline CDR1 reads KGHSH; CDR2 reads LQKENI. V was trimmed by 2 bases and J by 5 bases, leaving 9 bases between them. CDR3 in amino acids: CASSPGAGTEAFF. In DNA form, the CDR3 reads TGTGCCAGCTCACCAGGGGCAGGGACTGAAGCTTTCTTT.

The DNA of the CDR3 is TGTGCCAGCAGTCCCAAAGCGGGGGTAAGCACTGAAGCTTTCTTT. Amino acids: CASSPKAGVSTEAFF. The chain carries TRBV6-1 and TRBJ1-1, with D perhaps matching TRBD1 (5 bases). The V gene's germline CDR1 is MNHNS and CDR2 SASEGT. The V end lost 5 bases, the J end lost 4 bases, and 17 bases lay between the germline ends. This CDR3 has 15 residues.

The CDR3 nucleotides are TGTGCCAGCAGCTTGACCGGGACAGCTAATGAAAAACTGTTTTTT. Its translation: CASSLTGTANEKLFF. This chain joins TRBV11-2 and TRBJ1-4; 7 nucleotides line up with TRBD1. CDR3 length: 15 residues. Germline-derived CDR1 and CDR2 are SGHAT and FQNNGV. The trim removed 3 bases at V and 3 bases at J, leaving 4 bases unmatched. Full variable domain (missing parts from reference TRBV11-2 and TRBJ1-4): EAGVAQSPRYKIIEKRQSVAFWCNPISGHATLYWYQQILGQGPKLLIQFQNNGVVDDSQLPKDRFSAERLKGVDSTLKIQPAKLEDSAVYLCASSLTGTANEKLFFGSGTQLSVL.